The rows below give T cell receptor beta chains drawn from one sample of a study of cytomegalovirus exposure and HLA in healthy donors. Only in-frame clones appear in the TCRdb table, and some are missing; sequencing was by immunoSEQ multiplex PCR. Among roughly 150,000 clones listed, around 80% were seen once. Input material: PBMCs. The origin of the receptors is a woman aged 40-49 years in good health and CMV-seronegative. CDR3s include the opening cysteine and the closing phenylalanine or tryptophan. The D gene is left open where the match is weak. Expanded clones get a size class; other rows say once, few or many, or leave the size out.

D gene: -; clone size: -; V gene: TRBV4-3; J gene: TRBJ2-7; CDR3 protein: CASSPEPRREQYF; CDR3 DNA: TGCGCCAGCAGCCCAGAACCGAGGCGCGAGCAGTACTTC
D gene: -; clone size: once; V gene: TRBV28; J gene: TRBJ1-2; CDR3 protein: CASSLWQADGADGYTF; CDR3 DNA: TGTGCCAGCAGTTTATGGCAGGCTGATGGGGCTGATGGCTACACCTTC
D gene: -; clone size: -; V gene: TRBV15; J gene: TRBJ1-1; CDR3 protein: CATSRDLFRGNTEAFF; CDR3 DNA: TGTGCCACCAGCAGAGATCTGTTCAGGGGGAACACTGAAGCTTTCTTT
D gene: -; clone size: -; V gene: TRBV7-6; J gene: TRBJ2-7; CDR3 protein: CASSLGGLGEQYF; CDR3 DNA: TGTGCCAGCAGCTTGGGCGGACTCGGCGAGCAGTACTTC
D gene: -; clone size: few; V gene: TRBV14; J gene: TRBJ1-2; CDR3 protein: CASSRGGRDWFLGYTF; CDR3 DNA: TGTGCCAGCAGCCGCGGGGGGCGAGACTGGTTCTTAGGCTACACCTTC
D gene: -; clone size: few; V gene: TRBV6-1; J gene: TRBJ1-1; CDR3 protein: CASTPVVGGTEAFF; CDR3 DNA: TGTGCCAGCACCCCGGTGGTAGGCGGCACTGAAGCTTTCTTT
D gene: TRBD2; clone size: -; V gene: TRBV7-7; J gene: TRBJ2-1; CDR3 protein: CASSLGGSGRAGNEQFF; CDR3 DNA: TGTGCTAGCAGCTTAGGTGGTAGCGGGAGGGCAGGTAATGAGCAGTTCTTC
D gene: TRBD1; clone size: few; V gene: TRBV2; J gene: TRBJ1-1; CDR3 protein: CASRGTGGVTEAFF; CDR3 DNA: TGTGCCAGCAGGGGGACAGGGGGGGTCACTGAAGCTTTCTTT
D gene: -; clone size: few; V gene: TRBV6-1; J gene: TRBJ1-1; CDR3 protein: CASSEGVGDGTEAFF; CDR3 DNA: TGTGCCAGTAGTGAAGGGGTAGGGGATGGCACTGAAGCTTTCTTT
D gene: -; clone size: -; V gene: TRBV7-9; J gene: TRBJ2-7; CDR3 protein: CASSLGEEQYF; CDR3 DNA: TGTGCCAGCAGTCTGGGCGAGGAGCAGTACTTC
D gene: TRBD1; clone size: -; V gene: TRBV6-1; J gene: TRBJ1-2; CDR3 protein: CASSLQGAYGYTF; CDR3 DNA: TGTGCCAGCAGCCTACAGGGGGCCTATGGCTACACCTTC
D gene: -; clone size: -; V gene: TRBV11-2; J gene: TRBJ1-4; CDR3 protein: CASSFNSNEKLFF; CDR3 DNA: TGTGCCAGCAGCTTCAACTCAAACGAAAAACTGTTTTTT
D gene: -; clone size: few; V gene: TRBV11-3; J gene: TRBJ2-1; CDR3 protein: CASSPTSAFSGQFF; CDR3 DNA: TGTGCCAGCAGCCCTACTTCAGCTTTCAGCGGGCAGTTCTTC